The 3 T cell receptor beta chains below come from one sample, sequenced in a study of cytomegalovirus exposure and HLA in healthy donors. 13 Jbeta primers and 60 Vbeta primers were used for the PCR. TCRdb's copy holds only in-frame clones and misses some; the assay was immunoSEQ multiplex PCR. This table holds approximately 140,000 clones, 73% found once. Source material: PBMCs. The origin of the receptors is a woman between 18 and 29 years old in good health and CMV-seronegative.

V gene TRBV27 combines with J gene TRBJ1-1; 9 bases agree with TRBD1. The V segment lost 3 bases and the J segment 9 bases; nucleotides outside the gene matches: 5. CDR3 size: 13 residues. Germline CDR1 and CDR2: MNHEY and SMNVEV (reference sequence). In nucleotides, the CDR3 is TGTGCCAGCAGTTTTGACAGGGGGACGAAAGCTTTCTTT. Translation: CASSFDRGTKAFF.

CDR3 in DNA: TGTGCCATCAGTGAGTCAAGGGGGCCTAATGAAAAACTGTTTTTT. As protein: CAISESRGPNEKLFF. This chain uses TRBV10-3 with TRBJ1-4, with TRBD1 matching 7 bases. The CDR3 loop spans 15 amino acids. The germline V gene encodes CDR1 ENHRY and CDR2 SYGVKD. The trim removed 0 bases at V and 3 bases at J, leaving 1 base unmatched.

The V call is TRBV11-3, the J call TRBJ2-7; 7 nucleotides align to TRBD1. Germline assignment: CDR1 SGHNT and CDR2 YENEEA. V lost 1 base to trimming and J lost 0 bases; unmatched junction nucleotides: 6. The CDR3 length is 16 residues. The DNA for the CDR3 is TGTGCCAGCAGCTTAGGTTCCCCAGGGGGCTCCTACGAGCAGTACGTC. It codes for CASSLGSPGGSYEQYV.